Sequencing of this T cell receptor (beta chain) was carried out in a study of PD-L1 blockade in urothelial cancer. The overall study: As for prior chemotherapy regimens, patients had received 0 to 3. Analysis of blood occurred 3 weeks (second dose) and 6 weeks after treatment start. Median T cell yield from blood was over 130,000.

Germline assignment: CDR1 SGHRS and CDR2 YFSETQ. The J segment lost 3 bases and the V segment lost 4 bases, leaving 3 bases of the junction unmatched. The CDR3 is 14 residues long. Described time point: peripheral blood 6 weeks after treatment start. Synthetic templates analogous to TCR were spiked into all PCRs individually. Using immunoSEQ multiplex PCR, the repertoire was profiled, and TCRdb retains in-frame clones only, with some absent. Of over 70,000 clones listed, 70% to 90% are singletons. This TCR was recovered from a man between 65 and 85 years old with urothelial cancer. This specimen was PBMCs, taken around atezolizumab (anti-PD-L1) treatment. The rearrangement links TRBV5-1 to TRBJ2-3, with TRBD1 matching 9 bases. In DNA, the CDR3 is TGCGCCAGCAGCCCCGGGACAGGGACAGATACGCAGTATTTT. Translating gives CASSPGTGTDTQYF.